The rows below give T cell receptor beta chains drawn from one sample of a study of shared clonotypes between healthy human individuals. Generated by immunoSEQ multiplex PCR, the TCRdb table keeps only in-frame clones and is missing some. Among around 550,000 clones listed, 90% to 95% were seen once. Specimen: naive CD8+ T cells sorted from blood. These receptors were taken from a woman in her 30s in good health. Both conserved end residues are part of each CDR3. The D gene is left open where the match is weak. Not all rows give a size; the values are once, few, many and, for expanded clones, a class.

NA	TRBD1	TRBV5-4	TRBJ2-7	CASRPEGTGVYEQYF	TGTGCCAGCAGACCCGAGGGCACAGGGGTCTACGAGCAGTACTTC
NA	NA	TRBV7-9	TRBJ2-7	CASSLTPPEQYF	TGTGCCAGCAGCTTGACTCCGCCCGAGCAGTACTTC
NA	TRBD1	TRBV10-1	TRBJ2-1	CASSDGGQGNNEQFF	TGCGCCAGCAGTGACGGCGGACAGGGGAACAATGAGCAGTTCTTC
once	NA	TRBV27	TRBJ2-3	CASSLWVRGATDTQYF	TGTGCCAGCAGTTTATGGGTTAGGGGAGCCACAGATACGCAGTATTTT
NA	NA	TRBV29-1	TRBJ2-1	CSVDEGVANEQFF	TGCAGCGTTGATGAGGGGGTGGCTAATGAGCAGTTCTTC
NA	TRBD1	TRBV5-4	TRBJ2-7	CASSNRDRHYEQYF	TGTGCCAGCAGCAACCGGGACAGGCACTACGAGCAGTACTTC
NA	NA	TRBV5-1	TRBJ2-7	CASSLELGTRGEQYF	TGCGCCAGCAGCTTGGAGTTGGGAACGCGAGGGGAGCAGTACTTC
NA	NA	TRBV7-9	TRBJ2-1	CASSFHSGYNEQFF	TGTGCCAGCAGCTTCCACAGCGGATACAATGAGCAGTTCTTC
NA	NA	TRBV7-9	TRBJ2-5	CASSSPSGSYEQYF	TGTGCCAGCAGCTCCCCGTCAGGGTCTTATGAGCAGTACTTC
NA	TRBD1	TRBV27	TRBJ1-5	CASSLQGAVQPQHF	TGTGCCAGCAGTTTACAGGGGGCGGTTCAGCCCCAGCATTTT
NA	NA	TRBV6-5	TRBJ2-7	CASSASFGPTEQYF	TGTGCCAGCAGCGCCTCATTCGGGCCGACCGAGCAGTACTTC
NA	NA	TRBV11-2	TRBJ2-7	CASSTSDKTYEQYF	TGTGCCAGCAGCACCAGCGACAAGACCTACGAGCAGTACTTC
NA	TRBD1	TRBV23-1	TRBJ1-4	CASSIGRGTTNEKLFF	TGCGCCAGCAGTATCGGCAGGGGGACAACTAATGAAAAACTGTTTTTT
NA	TRBD1	TRBV14	TRBJ1-1	CASSPVGQGYGAFF	TGTGCCAGCAGCCCAGTGGGACAGGGGTACGGAGCTTTCTTT
NA	NA	TRBV9	TRBJ2-1	CASSVTGSSYNEQFF	TGTGCCAGCAGCGTTACAGGGAGCTCCTACAATGAGCAGTTCTTC
NA	NA	TRBV19	TRBJ1-1	CASSISSNTEAFF	TGTGCCAGTAGTATAAGCTCGAACACTGAAGCTTTCTTT
NA	NA	TRBV27	TRBJ2-7	CASSFASENSYEQYF	TGTGCCAGCAGTTTTGCTAGCGAAAATTCCTACGAGCAGTACTTC
NA	NA	TRBV29-1	TRBJ2-2	CSVESWDTSNTGELFF	TGCAGCGTTGAATCTTGGGACACCTCGAACACCGGGGAGCTGTTTTTT
NA	NA	TRBV5-4	TRBJ2-7	CASSSQGSEQYF	TGTGCCAGCAGCTCACAGGGTTCCGAGCAGTACTTC
NA	TRBD2	TRBV28	TRBJ2-1	CASSLGVLASGSLYNEQFF	TGTGCCAGCAGTTTAGGTGTTTTGGCTAGCGGGAGCCTCTACAATGAGCAGTTCTTC
NA	NA	TRBV5-6	TRBJ1-2	CASNVEKGEVYGYTF	TGTGCCAGCAACGTTGAGAAGGGGGAGGTCTATGGCTACACCTTC
NA	TRBD1	TRBV28	TRBJ2-7	CASRPPGTGGNEQYF	TGTGCCAGCAGGCCGCCCGGGACAGGGGGCAACGAGCAGTACTTC
NA	TRBD2	TRBV7-9	TRBJ2-1	CASSLASGRAYNEQFF	TGTGCCAGCAGCTTAGCTAGCGGGAGGGCCTACAATGAGCAGTTCTTC
NA	TRBD2	TRBV11-2	TRBJ2-7	CASSEGLAESYEQYF	TGTGCCAGCAGCGAAGGACTAGCGGAGTCCTACGAGCAGTACTTC